A selection of T cell receptor beta chains follows, all from one sample in a study of blood T cells in healthy people across ages. Via MiXCR, TCRdb re-called the 5' RACE reads, giving one row per CDR3 protein. The data show around 1,600,000 distinct CDR3 sequences, 40% to 45% seen once. The sample consisted of blood. The receptor set was obtained from a woman aged 18 to 35 in good health. Both conserved end residues are part of each CDR3. D genes are given only for firm matches. The listing skips clone size in some rows; elsewhere it reads once, few, many or a size class.

>TRBD2|-|TRBJ2-1|TRBV28
CASSYPLAGSYNEQFF
TGTGCCAGCAGCTACCCTCTAGCGGGTTCCTACAATGAGCAGTTCTTC
>-|-|TRBJ1-4|TRBV2
CASSDRGVREKLFF
TGTGCCAGCAGTGACCGGGGGGTTCGGGAAAAACTGTTTTTT
>-|few|TRBJ2-1|TRBV20-1
CSTTSLSYNEQFF
TGCAGTACCACTAGCCTCTCCTACAATGAGCAGTTCTTC
>TRBD1|-|TRBJ2-7|TRBV5-1
CASRVQTGIEQYF
TGCGCCAGCAGGGTCCAGACAGGGATCGAGCAGTACTTC
>-|-|TRBJ1-1|TRBV7-9
CASSLAPTVNTEAFF
TGTGCCAGCAGCTTAGCTCCGACGGTGAACACTGAAGCTTTCTTT
>-|-|TRBJ2-1|TRBV7-9
CASSPGIRAYNEQFF
TGTGCCAGCAGCCCCGGAATTAGGGCCTACAATGAGCAGTTCTTC
>TRBD1|-|TRBJ2-7|TRBV5-1
CASSLGQGSGPVSYEQYF
TGCGCCAGCAGCTTGGGACAGGGGAGTGGACCCGTATCCTACGAGCAGTACTTC
>TRBD2|few|TRBJ2-3|TRBV7-9
CASSYGLAITDTQYF
TGTGCCAGCAGCTACGGACTAGCTATAACAGATACGCAGTATTTT
>-|once|TRBJ2-7|TRBV27
CASSPREGAHEQYF
TGTGCCAGCAGTCCTCGGGAGGGGGCCCACGAGCAGTACTTC
>-|-|TRBJ1-1|TRBV29-1
CSVVPRNTEAFF
TGCAGCGTTGTCCCGAGAAACACTGAAGCTTTCTTT
>-|few|TRBJ1-1|TRBV2
CAILNTEAFF
TGTGCCATACTGAACACTGAAGCTTTCTTT
>-|-|TRBJ2-7|TRBV6-5
CASSDTENYEQYF
TGTGCCAGCAGTGACACGGAGAACTACGAGCAGTACTTC
>-|few|TRBJ2-1|TRBV6-1
CASKLAAGGEQFF
TGTGCCAGCAAGTTAGCGGCCGGCGGTGAGCAGTTCTTC
>-|-|TRBJ2-7|TRBV7-2
CASSLGWGHEQYF
TGTGCCAGCAGCTTAGGTTGGGGCCACGAGCAGTACTTC
>-|many|TRBJ2-3|TRBV29-1
CSVEGGSSSLDTQYF
TGCAGCGTTGAAGGGGGCAGCTCGTCGTTGGATACGCAGTATTTT
>-|-|TRBJ1-1|TRBV25-1
CASSERGAEAFF
TGTGCCAGCAGTGAGCGGGGGGCTGAAGCTTTCTTT
>-|-|TRBJ1-4|TRBV4-3
CASSQVERGNEKLFF
TGCGCCAGCAGCCAAGTGGAAAGGGGTAATGAAAAACTGTTTTTT
>-|-|TRBJ2-7|TRBV5-1
CASSFAGALYEQYF
TGCGCCAGCAGCTTCGCAGGAGCTCTCTACGAGCAGTACTTC
>-|few|TRBJ1-5|TRBV6-2/TRBV6-3
CASSYSIRTRRGYSNQPQHF
TGTGCCAGCAGTTACTCGATCCGGACAAGAAGGGGTTATAGCAATCAGCCCCAGCATTTT
>TRBD1|-|TRBJ2-7|TRBV10-3
CAIKPGQGFNGEQYF
TGTGCCATCAAACCGGGACAGGGCTTTAATGGGGAGCAGTACTTC
>TRBD2|few|TRBJ2-1|TRBV3-1
CASSRTSDRNEQFF
TGTGCCAGCAGCCGGACTAGCGACCGAAATGAGCAGTTCTTC
>-|-|TRBJ2-1|TRBV4-1
CASSQDRIEQFF
TGCGCCAGCAGCCAAGACCGGATTGAGCAGTTCTTC
>-|-|TRBJ2-3|TRBV6-5
CASRRWDSSWTDTQYF
TGTGCCAGCAGAAGATGGGACTCTTCATGGACAGATACGCAGTATTTT
>-|-|TRBJ1-1|TRBV4-3
CASSQGREDTEAFF
TGCGCCAGCAGCCAAGGTCGAGAAGACACTGAAGCTTTCTTT
>-|-|TRBJ2-3|TRBV28
CASSISDTQYF
TGTGCCAGCAGTATTTCGGATACGCAGTATTTT
>-|-|TRBJ2-1|TRBV11-3
CASSLGGPTYEQFF
TGTGCCAGCAGCTTGGGGGGACCCACCTATGAGCAGTTCTTC
>-|many|TRBJ2-7|TRBV7-2
CASSLPFYEQYF
TGTGCCAGCAGCTTACCATTCTACGAGCAGTACTTC
>-|few|TRBJ2-5|TRBV5-1
CASSSTNGRGETQYF
TGCGCCAGCAGCTCGACCAACGGAAGGGGAGAGACCCAGTACTTC
>-|-|TRBJ2-3|TRBV18
CASSPRANPEDTQYF
TGTGCCAGCTCACCAAGAGCAAATCCCGAAGATACGCAGTATTTT
>-|-|TRBJ2-1|TRBV15
CATSRVSDNEQFF
TGTGCCACCAGCAGAGTCAGCGACAATGAGCAGTTCTTC
>-|-|TRBJ2-1|TRBV28
CASSVRGGYEQFF
TGTGCCAGCAGTGTAAGGGGTGGCTATGAGCAGTTCTTC
>-|-|TRBJ1-4|TRBV2
CASSEITGLEKLFF
TGTGCCAGCAGTGAAATAACAGGGTTAGAAAAACTGTTTTTT
>-|few|TRBJ2-5|TRBV12-3/TRBV12-4
CASTPRTGSGGTQETQYF
TGTGCCAGCACTCCCCGGACAGGGTCGGGGGGGACACAAGAGACCCAGTACTTC
>-|few|TRBJ1-6|TRBV5-6
CASSSGPGANSPLHF
TGTGCCAGCAGCTCGGGACCGGGAGCAAATTCACCCCTCCACTTT
>TRBD2|-|TRBJ2-1|TRBV27
CASSSGVGLNEQFF
TGTGCCAGCAGTAGCGGGGTCGGACTCAATGAGCAGTTCTTC
>-|-|TRBJ1-2|TRBV12-3/TRBV12-4
CAGTIGVGDCGYTF
TGTGCCGGCACCATTGGGGTTGGTGACTGTGGCTACACCTTC
>TRBD1|-|TRBJ2-7|TRBV5-1
CASSNSYGTASYEQYF
TGCGCCAGCAGCAACTCCTACGGGACAGCCTCCTACGAGCAGTACTTC
>-|-|TRBJ2-7|TRBV7-3
CASSLRRILLARGHEQYF
TGTGCCAGCAGCCTCAGGCGCATCTTGCTTGCGCGAGGACACGAGCAGTACTTC
>-|few|TRBJ1-1|TRBV20-1
CSARDRAGNSWGTEAFF
TGCAGTGCTAGAGATCGGGCAGGGAATAGTTGGGGTACTGAAGCTTTCTTT
>-|-|TRBJ2-3|TRBV12-3/TRBV12-4
CASSPTSSADTQYF
TGTGCCAGCAGTCCAACCTCTAGCGCAGATACGCAATATTTT
>-|few|TRBJ1-1|TRBV3-1
CASSQVGTGAAFF
TGTGCCAGCAGCCAAGTAGGTACGGGGGCGGCTTTCTTT
>-|-|TRBJ2-7|TRBV7-9
CASSLVGQEQYF
TGTGCCAGCAGCTTAGTAGGCCAAGAGCAGTACTTC
>TRBD1|-|TRBJ1-1|TRBV6-5
CASSYATGARDTEAFF
TGTGCCAGCAGTTATGCGACAGGGGCGAGGGACACTGAAGCTTTCTTT
>-|-|TRBJ1-5|TRBV20-1
CSARPSSSNQPQHF
TGCAGTGCTAGACCCAGTAGTAGCAATCAGCCCCAGCATTTT
>-|few|TRBJ1-5|TRBV6-2/TRBV6-3
CASSSGWPQHF
TGTGCCAGCAGTTCGGGCTGGCCCCAGCATTTT
>TRBD2|-|TRBJ2-5|TRBV6-6
CASSSPGLAGAGNEQYF
TGTGCCAGCAGCTCACCGGGACTAGCGGGAGCCGGCAATGAGCAGTACTTC
>-|few|TRBJ2-3|TRBV20-1
CSARDPEGRTDTQYF
TGCAGTGCTAGAGATCCGGAGGGTAGGACAGATACGCAGTATTTT
>-|-|TRBJ2-3|TRBV20-1
CSARDSGFGDTQYF
TGCAGTGCTAGAGATTCGGGCTTTGGAGATACGCAGTATTTT
>-|-|TRBJ1-5|TRBV12-3/TRBV12-4
CASSAQGNNQPQHF
TGTGCCAGCAGTGCCCAGGGAAACAATCAGCCCCAGCATTTT
>TRBD1|-|TRBJ2-7|TRBV3-1
CASSPRTGTYNEQYF
TGTGCCAGCAGCCCCCGGACAGGGACCTACAATGAGCAGTACTTC